This T cell receptor beta chain derives from a study of regulatory T cells in long-lasting Graves disease (dated by TCRdb to 2020 to 2022). Describing the broader study: To count as having persistent Graves' disease, a patient had to have received antithyroid drug treatment for over 5 years with TSH receptor autoantibodies remaining persistently positive. Patients with persistent Graves' disease were compared with patients with newly diagnosed Graves' disease using TCR sequencing and RNA sequencing of peripheral blood. In the clinical cohort, patients with persistent Graves' disease had used antithyroid drugs for an average of about 10.3 years. A total of around 35 samples underwent TCR sequencing, from roughly 13 patients with persistent Graves' disease and approximately 20 patients with newly diagnosed Graves' disease. The study was conducted in China and was registered as a clinical trial.

Broad study findings and their caveats: The study examined only peripheral blood because the primary lesion, thyroid tissue, could not be accessed. Compared with newly diagnosed patients, patients with persistent Graves' disease had lower TCR Shannon entropy and fewer highly expanded clones, which suggests clonal expansion. Sequencing and analysis were restricted to the TCR beta chain. A larger number of public clonotypes was shared among persistent patients (fewer than 3,000) than among newly diagnosed patients (around 890). TRBV28, TRBJ1-2 and TRBJ2-5 were preferentially used in persistent disease, while TRBV20-1 and TRBJ2-1 were favored in newly diagnosed disease. The authors noted that the small sample size was a limitation that may lower accuracy.

This specimen's time point label, interpreted: persistent/refractory GD, antithyroid drugs over 5 years with positive TRAb. For both TCR sequencing and RNA sequencing, RNA was extracted from PBMCs in TRIzol. The diagnosis of Graves' disease followed American Thyroid Association guidelines. Recruitment of patients was carried out at an endocrinology department in Xi'an, China. Each patient gave about 10 milliliters of peripheral blood, collected in an EDTA anticoagulant tube. Ficoll Paque Plus density gradient separation was used to isolate PBMCs, and no further T cell sorting was performed. An Agilent 2100 Bioanalyzer and agarose gel were used to check RNA quality, and a NanoDrop 2000 was used to measure RNA concentration. This clonotype was counted many times. Its antigen is unknown. One base away there is no much larger clone; base qualities are not given. Its CDR3 holds 15 amino acids, cysteine through phenylalanine. The only DNA kept is the CDR3, 45 bases in frame from the first base. Via the germline V gene, CDR1 is SGHTA and CDR2 FQGNSA. Trimming takes 7 bases off V and 2 bases off J; junction bases not matched to a gene: 9.

The library was built by means of multiplex PCR. For sequencing, an Illumina HiSeq 4000 was employed. iRepertoire HTBI primers and Arm-PCR amplification of CDR3 regions were used to construct TCR beta libraries. Before sequencing, the PCR products underwent gel purification. The original pipeline was this. A total of roughly 65 TRBV and about 13 TRBJ segments were identified across samples and were used for gene usage analysis of CDR3 amino acid clonotypes. COPE and FqMerger were used to merge the filtered high-quality paired reads into contigs. BLAST was used to align contigs to IMGT TRBV, TRBD and TRBJ reference genes, with CDR3 defined following IMGT. Any clonotype with a frequency above 0.1% was counted as a highly expanded clone. Shannon entropy served as the measure of repertoire diversity, while the Gini coefficient captured V-J evenness. Public clonotypes were defined as clonotypes shared by more than one individual. The public sequencing data were trimmed at Q25 with fastp and processed into clonotypes with MiXCR by TCRdb, which kept only in-frame beta chains. Each CDR3 protein appears once, grouped with its most common genes and DNA. The V and J calls reflect TCRdb's pipeline rather than the authors' work. The sample table contains a few hundred thousand distinct CDR3 sequences; only one count was recorded for about a quarter of them. Together, the top ten hold roughly 28% of the sample.

The TCR comes from a female donor with Graves disease. The specimen comprised peripheral blood mononuclear cells (PBMCs), sampled when the disease was refractory, from a patient treated with antithyroid drugs. The V and J segments used are TRBV7-2 and TRBJ2-7, and TRBD1 matches 9 of the central bases. The CDR3 has the sequence CASTLWDRATYEQYF. The nucleotide sequence is given as TGTGCCAGCACCCTCTGGGACAGGGCCACCTACGAGCAGTACTTC.